The 30 T cell receptor beta chains presented below share a single source sample, sequenced in a study of PD-L1 blockade in urothelial cancer. Generated by immunoSEQ multiplex PCR, the TCRdb table keeps only in-frame clones and is missing some. The table has about 56,000 clones, 85% seen once; the top ten hold approximately 15%. The time point is: pretreatment peripheral blood. Source: PBMCs, taken around atezolizumab (anti-PD-L1) treatment. Receptors were obtained from a man aged 70-80 years with urothelial cancer.

Only a few counts were recorded for this clone. J is TRBJ1-1 and V is TRBV7-9, with 9 bases that match TRBD1. With 10 bases clipped from V and 1 base from J, the junction kept 4 bases outside the gene matches. Germline loops: CDR1 SEHNR, CDR2 FQNEAQ (reference sequence). The CDR3 loop spans 13 amino acids. The chain's CDR3 is CAIQGQGNTEAFF. CDR3 coding DNA: TGTGCCATCCAGGGACAGGGGAACACTGAAGCTTTCTTT.

This chain uses TRBV5-5 with TRBJ1-2; D not resolved. The CDR3 spans 14 residues. Trimming left V 0 bases short and J 4 bases short, with 10 bases between. The germline gives CDR1 SGHKS, CDR2 YYEKEE (reference sequence). Here the CDR3 reads CASSLGAEGYGYTF. CDR3 bases: TGTGCCAGCAGCTTGGGCGCGGAGGGCTATGGCTACACCTTC.

The chain uses TRBV5-1 and TRBJ2-7, with TRBD2 matching over 9 bases. With 2 bases clipped from V and 3 bases from J, the junction kept 12 bases outside the gene matches. Germline CDR1 is SGHRS and CDR2 is YFSETQ. The CDR3 sequence is 17 residues long. The CDR3 DNA sequence: TGCGCCAGCAGCTTCCGATCCCGAGCGGGAGGAAACTACGAGCAGTACTTC. This codes for CASSFRSRAGGNYEQYF.

This sequence joins TRBV6-1 and TRBJ1-4, with D perhaps TRBD1 (5 bases). The V gene's germline CDR1 is MNHNS and CDR2 SASEGT. This CDR3 region has 15 residues. V shed 0 bases and J shed 7 bases, with 12 bases lying between them. The CDR3 DNA is TGTGCCAGCAGTGAAGCCCGGGGGTATGGTGAAAAACTGTTTTTT. Protein: CASSEARGYGEKLFF.

The rearrangement links TRBV5-4 to TRBJ2-1; 16 positions agree with TRBD2. This CDR3 region has 19 residues. Trimming at V came to 4 bases and at J to 11 bases, leaving 18 bases not matched to a gene. CDR1 SGHNT and CDR2 YYREEE come from the germline V gene (reference sequence). DNA for the CDR3: TGTGCCAGCAGCCTTCGTCCCGGGACTAGCGGGAGGGCCCGGAGTCAGCAGTTCTTC. Residues: CASSLRPGTSGRARSQQFF.

The genes are TRBV5-1 and TRBJ1-1, with unresolved D. The CDR3 contains 14 residues. V gave up 0 bases and J gave up 7 bases, with 13 bases separating them. Germline CDR1 SGHRS, CDR2 YFSETQ. CDR3 sequence reads: CASSLASLRDEAFF. Written as DNA, the CDR3 is TGCGCCAGCAGCTTGGCCTCCCTTAGAGATGAAGCTTTCTTT.

The chain recombines TRBV11-2 with TRBJ2-7; D is perhaps TRBD1 (6 bases). The germline V gene encodes CDR1 SGHAT and CDR2 FQNNGV. The CDR3 spans 14 residues. V lost 2 bases to trimming and J lost 4 bases, with 12 bases between them. The CDR3, as DNA: TGTGCCAGCAGCTTATCTGGGGGCCTATACGAGCAGTACTTC. Its protein product is CASSLSGGLYEQYF.

The CDR3 region has the DNA TGTGCCAGCAGTTTTCGCGGAACCCCCCAGCATTTT. Amino acid sequence: CASSFRGTPQHF. V gene TRBV28 combines with J gene TRBJ1-5, with no clear D. The germline CDR1 and CDR2 sequences are MDHEN and SYDVKM. CDR3 size: 12 residues. The V and J ends lost 3 bases and 10 bases respectively, with 10 bases between them.

This clone was detected only once. The chain recombines TRBV10-3 with TRBJ2-1; D is perhaps TRBD2 (6 bases). CDR1 and CDR2 (germline): ENHRY, SYGVKD. The CDR3 length is 16 residues. Trimming stripped 6 bases from V and 5 bases from J, with 20 bases between. CDR3 amino acids: CAISRYSGLADNEQFF. The CDR3 nucleotides read TGTGCCATCAGCCGGTACTCAGGATTAGCGGACAATGAGCAGTTCTTC.

The chain joins TRBV19 to TRBJ1-2; the match to TRBD1 covers 7 bases. CDR3 length equals 15 residues. Trimming took 6 bases from V and 4 from J; bases not matched to a gene: 11. Germline assignment: CDR1 LNHDA and CDR2 SQIVND (reference sequence). The chain's CDR3 is CASSPRGIYVYGYTF. CDR3 DNA sequence: TGTGCCAGTAGCCCCAGGGGGATCTACGTCTATGGCTACACCTTC.

V gene TRBV5-8 combines with J gene TRBJ2-1; D gene uncertain. V lost 0 bases and J 5 bases, leaving 9 bases between the germline ends. The length of the CDR3 is 14 residues. Germline CDR1 and CDR2: SGHTS and YDEGEE. The CDR3 DNA follows: TGTGCCAGCAGCTTGGGTCGGTTTGACAATGAGCAGTTCTTC. Translation gives CASSLGRFDNEQFF.

On this clone itself: The junction departs from the called germline gene at one end, perhaps through a read error. The CDR3, as DNA: TGTGCCAGCAGCCTTACGGACAGCTCCTACAATGTGCAGTTCTTC. Amino acid sequence: CASSLTDSSYNVQFF. V is TRBV9 and J is TRBJ2-1, with D perhaps matching TRBD1 (6 bases). This CDR3 has 15 residues. Germline V lookup: CDR1 SGDLS, CDR2 YYNGEE. Full variable domain (rest looked up from reference TRBV9 and TRBJ2-1): DSGVTQTPKHLITATGQRVTLRCSPRSGDLSVYWYQQSLDQGLQFLIQYYNGEERAKGNILERFSAQQFPDLHSELNLSSLELGDSALYFCASSLTDSSYNVQFFGPGTRLTVL.

The chain's CDR3 is CASSELASQGAKNIQYF. The CDR3 coding sequence is TGTGCCAGCAGCGAACTAGCCTCACAGGGTGCTAAAAACATTCAGTACTTC. The chain couples TRBV2 to TRBJ2-4; D is tentatively TRBD1 or TRBD2 (6 bases each). The CDR3 runs 17 residues. CDR1 SNHLY and CDR2 FYNNEI come from the germline V gene. V dropped 6 bases and J dropped 4 bases, with 22 bases sitting between them. Using reference TRBV2 and TRBJ2-4 for the parts outside the CDR3, the full variable domain is EPEVTQTPSHQVTQMGQEVILRCVPISNHLYFYWYRQILGQKVEFLVSFYNNEISEKSEIFDDQFSVERPDGSNFTLKIRSTKLEDSAMYFCASSELASQGAKNIQYFGAGTRLSVL.

The rearrangement uses TRBV10-2 and TRBJ2-3; TRBD2 aligns across 7 bases. Trimming took 6 bases from V and 14 from J; bases not matched to a gene: 23. CDR1 WSHSY and CDR2 SAAADI come from the germline V gene. This CDR3 spans 16 amino acids. The CDR3 here is CASRRGLTSEHRYAYF. DNA of the CDR3: TGCGCCAGCAGGAGGGGTCTCACTAGCGAGCACAGATACGCGTATTTT.

The rearrangement joins TRBV25-1 to TRBJ1-1; D ambiguous. The CDR3 totals 13 residues. V shed 1 base and J shed 4 bases, with 7 bases lying between them. From germline, CDR1 is MGHDK and CDR2 SYGVNS. The CDR3 region is CASSESGITEAFF. CDR3 bases: TGTGCCAGCAGTGAATCGGGGATCACTGAAGCTTTCTTT.

V is TRBV28 and J is TRBJ1-2, with a tentative D call TRBD1 (6 bases). Germline CDR1 reads MDHEN; CDR2 reads SYDVKM. The V gene lost 6 bases and the J gene lost 5 bases, with 13 bases spanning the gap. The CDR3 is 13 amino acids. CDR3 in DNA: TGTGCCAGCAGCCCTGACAGGATATATGGCTACACCTTC. Translated, it gives CASSPDRIYGYTF.

The chain recombines TRBV5-1 with TRBJ2-3; 11 bases align to TRBD1. Germline-derived CDR1 and CDR2 are SGHRS and YFSETQ. The junction had 18 bases not matched to a gene; V was cut back by 4 bases and J by 14 bases. There are 16 residues in the CDR3. CDR3 nucleotide sequence: TGCGCCAGCAGCACCGGGACAGGGGGGCAGAACAGATACGCGTATTTT. Residues: CASSTGTGGQNRYAYF.

The chain joins TRBV9 to TRBJ2-3, with 10 positions matching TRBD2. Germline V CDR1 and CDR2: SGDLS, YYNGEE. Trimming cost V 0 bases and J 4 bases; bases outside gene matches: 2. The CDR3 is 15 residues long. The CDR3 sequence is CASSVGLAGADTQYF. The CDR3 DNA is TGTGCCAGCAGCGTAGGCCTAGCGGGAGCAGATACGCAGTATTTT.

This clone is termed medium-sized (0.01 to 0.1%). The chain joins TRBV11-2 to TRBJ2-7; D possibly corresponds to TRBD2 (6 bases). The CDR3 loop spans 15 amino acids. Germline CDR1 is SGHAT and CDR2 is FQNNGV. V was cut by 5 bases and J by 2 bases, with 16 bases left in between. The DNA for the CDR3 is TGTGCCAGCAGCCCCTCAGAGCGGGCGACCTACGAGCAGTACTTC. It specifies CASSPSERATYEQYF.

This clone was seen just once. The genes are TRBV18 and TRBJ2-3; 8 bases fit TRBD1. The CDR3 is 15 amino acids. Unmatched junction bases numbered 16, after V lost 3 bases and J lost 14 bases. In germline, CDR1 is KGHSH, CDR2 LQKENI. The CDR3, as DNA: TGTGCCAGCTCACCGGAGGACAGGGCAGACAGATACGCGTATTTT. Translated: CASSPEDRADRYAYF. The whole variable domain, remainder taken from reference TRBV18 and TRBJ2-3, is NAGVMQNPRHLVRRRGQEARLRCSPMKGHSHVYWYRQLPEEGLKFMVYLQKENIIDESGMPKERFSAEFPKEGPSILRIQQVVRGDSAAYFCASSPEDRADRYAYFGPGTRLTVL.

This clone was detected a few times. J is TRBJ1-1 and V is TRBV5-1; 7 bases agree with TRBD1. Germline loops: CDR1 SGHRS, CDR2 YFSETQ. This CDR3 has 13 residues. The V segment lost 7 bases and the J segment 0 bases; nucleotides outside the gene matches: 3. Here the CDR3 DNA reads TGCGCCAGCGCGGGACAGTTGAACACTGAAGCTTTCTTT. Its protein product is CASAGQLNTEAFF.

The genes are TRBV5-1 and TRBJ2-7; 10 bases align to TRBD1. Germline values: CDR1 SGHRS, CDR2 YFSETQ. The V and J ends lost 4 bases and 6 bases, in that order; junction bases with no gene match: 7. The CDR3 spans 14 residues. This CDR3 reads CASSLTGGAGEQYF. The CDR3 nucleotides are TGCGCCAGCAGCCTGACAGGGGGCGCGGGCGAGCAGTACTTC.

The rearrangement links TRBV9 to TRBJ2-1; D is undetermined. Germline V lookup: CDR1 SGDLS, CDR2 YYNGEE. This CDR3 has 13 amino acids. Between the trimmed V and J ends, which lost 2 bases and 9 bases, there was a span of 12 bases. The CDR3 reads CASSVRWSGEQFF. The CDR3 coding sequence is TGTGCCAGCAGCGTTCGGTGGTCGGGTGAGCAGTTCTTC.

The chain combines TRBV2 with TRBJ2-7; 7 bases agree with TRBD1. Looked up from germline, CDR1 is SNHLY and CDR2 is FYNNEI. V shed 7 bases, J shed 5 bases, and the junction held 5 bases outside the gene matches. The CDR3 covers 12 residues. CDR3 sequence reads: CASILQGNEQYF. For the CDR3, the DNA is TGTGCCAGCATCCTACAGGGGAACGAGCAGTACTTC.

The chain uses TRBV29-1 and TRBJ2-1; 9 bases line up with TRBD2. This CDR3 has 14 residues. Germline V gene lookup returns CDR1 SQVTM and CDR2 ANQGSEA. The V and J ends lost 4 bases and 5 bases, in that order; junction bases with no gene match: 6. CDR3 amino acids: CSVGSSGTNNEQFF. The DNA of the CDR3 is TGCAGCGTTGGTTCTAGCGGGACCAACAATGAGCAGTTCTTC.

The V gene is TRBV18, the J gene TRBJ1-5; a weak D match, TRBD1 (6 bases). With 3 bases removed from V and 2 bases from J, the gap between germline ends came to 14 bases. The CDR3 consists of 16 residues. Germline values: CDR1 KGHSH, CDR2 LQKENI. CDR3: CASSPQGGGGNQPQHF. The DNA of the CDR3 is TGTGCCAGCTCACCCCAAGGGGGGGGAGGCAATCAGCCCCAGCATTTT. Complete variable domain (other parts from reference TRBV18 and TRBJ1-5): NAGVMQNPRHLVRRRGQEARLRCSPMKGHSHVYWYRQLPEEGLKFMVYLQKENIIDESGMPKERFSAEFPKEGPSILRIQQVVRGDSAAYFCASSPQGGGGNQPQHFGDGTRLSIL.

This chain connects TRBV11-2 to TRBJ2-5; D is possibly TRBD2 (5 bases). V was trimmed by 2 bases and J by 5 bases, leaving 6 bases between them. Germline assignment: CDR1 SGHAT and CDR2 FQNNGV. The CDR3 is 12 residues long. DNA for the CDR3: TGTGCCAGCAGCTTAACTAGTGAGACCCAGTACTTC. This encodes CASSLTSETQYF.

The gene calls are TRBV9 and TRBJ2-2; TRBD1 is a possible D gene (6 bases). V shed 2 bases and J shed 0 bases, with 11 bases lying between them. CDR1 and CDR2 (germline): SGDLS, YYNGEE. The CDR3 runs to 16 residues. CDR3 DNA: TGTGCCAGCAGCGTTTTGGACAGATCGAACACCGGGGAGCTGTTTTTT. Translated: CASSVLDRSNTGELFF.

The rearrangement links TRBV6-1 to TRBJ1-4, with TRBD1 matching 7 bases. V lost 2 bases to trimming and J lost 3 bases; unmatched junction nucleotides: 3. The CDR3 runs 15 residues. Germline V gene data show CDR1 as MNHNS and CDR2 as SASEGT. CDR3 sequence reads: CASSERGTANEKLFF. In DNA form, the CDR3 reads TGTGCCAGCAGTGAACGTGGGACAGCTAATGAAAAACTGTTTTTT.

This chain joins TRBV4-1 and TRBJ2-1; 9 positions match TRBD2. From germline, CDR1 is MGHRA and CDR2 YSYEKL. Trimming cost V 5 bases and J 3 bases; bases outside gene matches: 5. CDR3 length: 15 residues. CDR3 sequence reads: CASSTGGRVYNEQFF. The CDR3 DNA follows: TGCGCCAGCAGCACGGGCGGGAGGGTCTACAATGAGCAGTTCTTC.